These T cell receptor beta chains were read from a single sample in a study of blood T cell repertoires in COVID-19. Assay: immunoSEQ multiplex PCR; the TCRdb copy retains only in-frame clones and omits some. This table has around 100,000 clones, roughly 79% appearing once. Material for sequencing was peripheral blood. These receptors came from a man aged 70 or older with active or convalescent COVID-19. The CDR3 runs from the conserved cysteine through the conserved F or W. The D gene is left open where the match is weak. The size entry is marked missing in some rows and otherwise reads once, few, many or a size class.

J: TRBJ2-3
size: few
D: NA
V: TRBV2
DNA: TGTGCCAGCGCGACAGGTTTTATAGATACGCAGTATTTT
CDR3: CASATGFIDTQYF

J: TRBJ2-1
size: NA
D: TRBD2
V: TRBV4-2
DNA: TGTGCCAGCAGCCGGCCGGGACTAGCGGTCAATGAGCAGTTCTTC
CDR3: CASSRPGLAVNEQFF

J: TRBJ2-7
size: NA
D: TRBD1
V: TRBV28
DNA: TGTGCCAGCAGTCCCACCGGGACAGGGGCCTCCTACGAGCAGTACTTC
CDR3: CASSPTGTGASYEQYF

J: TRBJ2-1
size: once
D: TRBD2
V: TRBV4-2
DNA: TGTGCCAGCAGCCAAGCTGCGGGGGGCTCCTACAATGAGCAGTTCTTC
CDR3: CASSQAAGGSYNEQFF

J: TRBJ1-2
size: NA
D: NA
V: TRBV30
DNA: TGTGCCTGGAGTGGATTCGTGGGAGGTGGCTACACCTTC
CDR3: CAWSGFVGGGYTF

J: TRBJ2-5
size: NA
D: TRBD1
V: TRBV9
DNA: TGTGCCAGCAGCGTAGCCGGGACAGGGGGAGAGACCCAGTACTTC
CDR3: CASSVAGTGGETQYF

J: TRBJ1-2
size: NA
D: NA
V: TRBV12-3/TRBV12-4
DNA: TGTGCCAGCACGAGTGACTTGGAAGGCTACACCTTC
CDR3: CASTSDLEGYTF

J: TRBJ2-2
size: NA
D: TRBD1
V: TRBV5-1
DNA: TGCGCCAGCAGCTCGGGACAGGTTACCGGGGAGCTGTTTTTT
CDR3: CASSSGQVTGELFF

J: TRBJ1-5
size: NA
D: NA
V: TRBV2
DNA: TGTGCCAGCAGTGGCCCGGAACAGGACAATCAGCCCCAGCATTTT
CDR3: CASSGPEQDNQPQHF

J: TRBJ2-1
size: NA
D: TRBD2
V: TRBV27
DNA: TGTGCCAGCAGTCTCTTAGCGGGAGCCGTAAGTGATGAGCAGTTCTTC
CDR3: CASSLLAGAVSDEQFF

J: TRBJ2-7
size: NA
D: NA
V: TRBV15
DNA: TGTGCCACCAGCAGAGAGGGTCAGGGTTACGAGCAGTACTTC
CDR3: CATSREGQGYEQYF

J: TRBJ2-5
size: NA
D: TRBD1
V: TRBV5-1
DNA: TGCGCCAGCGTAGATCTACAGGGGGGTCAAGAGACCCAGTACTTC
CDR3: CASVDLQGGQETQYF

J: TRBJ2-5
size: once
D: TRBD1
V: TRBV19
DNA: TGTGCCAGTACTCCAGGTAGGGGGCTTCGGGAGACCCAGTACTTC
CDR3: CASTPGRGLRETQYF

J: TRBJ1-1
size: NA
D: NA
V: TRBV14
DNA: TGTGCCAGCAGTCACGGACAGAACACTGAAGCTTTCTTT
CDR3: CASSHGQNTEAFF

J: TRBJ1-5
size: NA
D: NA
V: TRBV9
DNA: TGTGCCAGCAGCCTCCCCGGGACACAGAATCAGCCCCAGCATTTT
CDR3: CASSLPGTQNQPQHF

J: TRBJ2-7
size: NA
D: TRBD1
V: TRBV7-9
DNA: TGTGCCAGCATCCCCGGGACAGGGGGCTACGAGCAGTACTTC
CDR3: CASIPGTGGYEQYF